A single sample is the source of the 8 T cell receptor beta chains below, sequenced in a study of T-cell memory formation after mild COVID-19 (dated by TCRdb to about 2021). Library preparation used 5' RACE. Instrument used: Illumina NovaSeq 6000. TCRdb reanalyzed the raw reads on its own, using fastp at Q25 for trimming and MiXCR for clone calling, and kept in-frame beta chains. Each CDR3 protein appears once, grouped with its most common genes and DNA. The sample data list fewer than 700,000 distinct CDR3 sequences, and about 20% of these were observed just once. The ten top clones hold 9.5% to 15% of the sample. Input material: PBMCs or a T cell subset sorted from them (not recorded which). The receptors shown here come from an adult woman who had mild COVID-19 (a few samples of this study predate the infection). The sample titles of this study are shuffled in the database, so cell type and time point are left out; the donor was told from shared clones.

The V call is TRBV6-5, the J call TRBJ2-3, with D tentatively TRBD2 (5 bases). The CDR3 has 15 residues. V was trimmed by 0 bases and J by 0 bases, leaving 7 bases between them. Germline-derived CDR1 and CDR2 are MNHEY and SVGAGI. The CDR3 here is CASSYSTTSTDTQYF. The CDR3 DNA reads as TGTGCCAGCAGTTACTCGACTACTAGCACAGATACGCAGTATTTT.

This clonotype came up a few times. The chain employs TRBV20-1 and TRBJ2-2; 8 bases are shared with TRBD1. The CDR3 extends over 14 amino acids. Trimming at V came to 2 bases and at J to 7 bases, leaving 6 bases not matched to a gene. Germline assignment: CDR1 DFQATT and CDR2 SNEGSKA (reference sequence). This chain's CDR3 is CSARTQGAIGELFF. For the CDR3, the DNA is TGCAGTGCTAGAACGCAGGGGGCTATCGGGGAGCTGTTTTTT.

The chain links TRBV4-1 to TRBJ2-4; D uncertain. Germline V CDR1 and CDR2: MGHRA, YSYEKL. Trimming took 0 bases from V and 9 from J, leaving 3 bases between them. The CDR3 runs to 11 residues. For the CDR3, the DNA is TGCGCCAGCAGCCAAGACGGCATTCAGTACTTC. Its protein product is CASSQDGIQYF.

V gene TRBV24-1 combines with J gene TRBJ1-2; D not resolved. Trimming removed 4 bases at V and 4 bases at J, with 9 bases between. This CDR3 contains 13 residues. CDR1 is KGHDR, CDR2 SFDVKD, per germline. The CDR3 loop is CATSERGSYGYTF. CDR3 bases: TGTGCCACCAGTGAACGGGGTTCCTATGGCTACACCTTC.

The genes are TRBV7-1 and TRBJ2-3, with D unresolved. TRBV7-1 is recorded as an ORF, its role being uncertain. The length of the CDR3 is 18 residues. V lost 6 bases and J 0 bases, leaving 22 bases between the germline ends. CDR3 DNA: TGTGCCAGCAGTCACCATTTGGGAACGACCCCTAGCACAGATACGCAGTATTTT. Its translation: CASSHHLGTTPSTDTQYF.

The rearrangement links TRBV6-1 to TRBJ2-7; a weak D match, TRBD1 (5 bases). CDR1 is MNHNS, CDR2 SASEGT, per germline. V shed 4 bases and J shed 4 bases, with 8 bases lying between them. This CDR3 has 12 amino acids. The CDR3, as DNA: TGTGCCAGCAGTGCCCCAGGGTACGAGCAGTACTTC. Amino acid sequence: CASSAPGYEQYF.

The CDR3 DNA follows: TGCAGTGCCTCGGTGACAGGGAGACGCAATGAGCAGTTCTTC. Translating gives CSASVTGRRNEQFF. The V gene is TRBV20-1, the J gene TRBJ2-1; 7 nucleotides line up with TRBD1. V lost 6 bases to trimming and J lost 6 bases; unmatched junction nucleotides: 11. CDR3 length: 14 amino acids. The germline V gene has CDR1 DFQATT and CDR2 SNEGSKA (reference sequence).

The rearrangement joins TRBV12-3 or TRBV12-4 to TRBJ1-4; no clear D gene. Trimming removed 4 bases from V and 2 bases from J, with 11 bases in between. This CDR3 region has 15 residues. CDR3 DNA sequence: TGTGCCAGCAGTTCTACAAGGAGGACTAATGAAAAACTGTTTTTT. Translation: CASSSTRRTNEKLFF.